One and the same sample provided the 24 T cell receptor beta chains below, sequenced in a study of beta chain features in type 1 diabetes. General study points: All four CD4+ subsets from Type 1 diabetes patients carried moderately but significantly shorter TCRB CDR3s.

These receptors' antigens are unknown. The whole isolated RNA underwent reverse transcription, so sequencing captured expressed TCRB transcripts. Generated by immunoSEQ multiplex PCR, the TCRdb table keeps only in-frame clones and is missing some. The sample carries around 690,000 clones, roughly 12% recorded once. Input material: naive CD4+ T cells from blood. Receptors were obtained from a man aged 25-45 years with type 1 diabetes.

The chain is built from TRBV11-2 and TRBJ2-7; D is undetermined. The CDR3 consists of 13 residues. From germline, CDR1 is SGHAT and CDR2 FQNNGV. V dropped 5 bases and J dropped 3 bases, with 11 bases sitting between them. The CDR3 DNA reads TGTGCCAGCAGCACTGGGCCGGACTACGAGCAGTACTTC. Its protein product is CASSTGPDYEQYF. Full variable domain (outside the CDR3, taken from reference TRBV11-2 and TRBJ2-7): EAGVAQSPRYKIIEKRQSVAFWCNPISGHATLYWYQQILGQGPKLLIQFQNNGVVDDSQLPKDRFSAERLKGVDSTLKIQPAKLEDSAVYLCASSTGPDYEQYFGPGTRLTVT.

Remarks on this clone: Other DNA sequences of this sample code for an identical CDR3. The chain links TRBV18 to TRBJ2-7; unclear D gene. From germline, CDR1 is KGHSH and CDR2 LQKENI. Trimming took off 0 bases at V and 2 bases at J, with 5 bases between the two ends. CDR3 length equals 13 residues. CDR3 sequence: CASSPPGTYEQYF. CDR3 DNA sequence: TGTGCCAGCTCACCACCCGGTACCTACGAGCAGTACTTC.

This chain connects TRBV7-2 to TRBJ1-3, with no clear D. The CDR3 consists of 17 residues. Germline-derived CDR1 and CDR2 are SGHTA and FQGNSA. Trimming stripped 1 base from V and 4 bases from J, with 17 bases between. The CDR3, as DNA: TGTGCCAGCAGCTTAGTATCGTCCAGATCTTCAGGAAACACCATATATTTT. Amino acids: CASSLVSSRSSGNTIYF.

The chain has TRBV11-3 and TRBJ2-2, with 12 bases identical to TRBD2. Looked up from germline, CDR1 is SGHNT and CDR2 is YENEEA. The CDR3 covers 17 residues. V shed 5 bases and J 1 base; nucleotides not matched to a gene: 5. The CDR3: CASSLGLAGLNTGELFF. CDR3 in DNA: TGTGCCAGCAGCCTCGGACTAGCGGGGCTGAACACCGGGGAGCTGTTTTTT.

The chain is built from TRBV9 and TRBJ2-4; 8 bases agree with TRBD1. The ends lost 0 bases at V and 5 bases at J; junction bases unmatched: 4. CDR3 length: 15 amino acids. The germline V gene encodes CDR1 SGDLS and CDR2 YYNGEE. CDR3 coding DNA: TGTGCCAGCAGCGTAGGACAGGGGAGAGAAAACATTCAGTACTTC. Amino acids: CASSVGQGRENIQYF.

The chain combines TRBV5-1 with TRBJ2-2; no firm D call. Germline loops: CDR1 SGHRS, CDR2 YFSETQ. V was cut by 6 bases and J by 6 bases, with 18 bases left in between. The CDR3 is made up of 15 amino acids. This chain's CDR3 is CASNAKAADSGELFF. CDR3 DNA sequence: TGCGCCAGCAATGCCAAGGCGGCCGATTCCGGGGAGCTGTTTTTT.

This clone was counted a few times. The chain carries TRBV9 and TRBJ1-1; D call uncertain. Trimming stripped 1 base from V and 7 bases from J, with 8 bases between. CDR3 length equals 12 residues. Germline-derived CDR1 and CDR2 are SGDLS and YYNGEE. This chain's CDR3 is CASSVSTGEAFF. The CDR3 nucleotides read TGTGCCAGCAGCGTATCGACGGGTGAAGCTTTCTTT.

The chain combines TRBV7-7 with TRBJ2-1; possible D gene TRBD1, 6 bases. This CDR3 spans 13 amino acids. Germline CDR1 reads SSHAT; CDR2 reads FNYEAQ (reference sequence). Trimming took 5 bases from V and 5 from J, leaving 10 bases between them. This CDR3 reads CASSRGQNNEQFF. The CDR3 DNA is TGTGCCAGCAGCCGCGGACAGAACAATGAGCAGTTCTTC.

This clone was seen more than once but under ten times. This chain uses TRBV14 with TRBJ1-2; a possible D gene is TRBD1 (5 bases). Germline loops: CDR1 SGHDN, CDR2 FVKESK. This CDR3 contains 16 residues. The V end lost 5 bases, the J end lost 4 bases, and 20 bases lay between the germline ends. CDR3 nucleotide sequence: TGTGCCAGCAGCTCAGCCGGGACGTTAAGGAGCTATGGCTACACCTTC. Translated, it gives CASSSAGTLRSYGYTF.

V and J are TRBV7-9 and TRBJ2-5, with a possible D match to TRBD1 (6 bases). There are 14 residues in the CDR3. The V end was cut by 1 base, the J end by 5 bases, with 11 bases between. Germline V gene sequence: CDR1 SEHNR, CDR2 FQNEAQ (reference sequence). The CDR3 loop is CASSLVYRVETQYF. The CDR3 DNA follows: TGTGCCAGCAGCTTAGTGTACAGGGTGGAGACCCAGTACTTC.

This clone was picked up a small number of times. This chain uses TRBV30 with TRBJ2-2; no clear D gene. The germline CDR1 and CDR2 sequences are GTSNPN and SVGIG (reference sequence). CDR3 size: 14 residues. V was trimmed by 4 bases and J by 3 bases, leaving 12 bases between them. The CDR3, as DNA: TGTGCCTGGAATTTAGGGCCGGACACCGGGGAGCTGTTTTTT. Translation gives CAWNLGPDTGELFF. Drawing the rest from reference TRBV30 and TRBJ2-2, the complete variable domain is SQTIHQWPATLVQPVGSPLSLECTVEGTSNPNLYWYRQAAGRGLQLLFYSVGIGQISSEVPQNLSASRPQDRQFILSSKKLLLSDSGFYLCAWNLGPDTGELFFGEGSRLTVL.

This clone occurred a few times. CDR3: CASSQGDRHQETQYF. The DNA for the CDR3 is TGCGCCAGCAGCCAAGGGGACAGGCACCAAGAGACCCAGTACTTC. The gene calls are TRBV4-1 and TRBJ2-5, with TRBD1 matching 8 bases. Trimming cost V 1 base and J 0 bases; bases outside gene matches: 1. The germline V gene has CDR1 MGHRA and CDR2 YSYEKL. This CDR3 contains 15 residues.

CDR3 DNA sequence: TGTGCCAGCAGTGAAGCGTCGGGACTTCCCCCATGGGAGCAGTTCTTC. This gives the protein CASSEASGLPPWEQFF. The J gene is TRBJ2-1, the V gene TRBV2, with D possibly matching TRBD2 (6 bases). With 0 bases removed from V and 10 bases from J, the gap between germline ends came to 19 bases. Germline assignment: CDR1 SNHLY and CDR2 FYNNEI. The CDR3 is 16 residues long.

This clone showed up just a few times. The V and J genes are TRBV4-3 and TRBJ2-5; the D gene is possibly TRBD1 (6 bases). Trimming removed 4 bases at V and 2 bases at J, with 17 bases between. CDR1 and CDR2 (germline): LGHNA, YSLEER. This CDR3 has 16 amino acids. The CDR3 sequence: CASSLGQGQGQETQYF. CDR3 coding DNA: TGCGCCAGCAGCCTGGGGCAGGGCCAGGGGCAAGAGACCCAGTACTTC.

The genes are TRBV18 and TRBJ2-1; D assignment may be TRBD1 or TRBD2 (5 bases each). The V and J ends lost 0 bases and 5 bases respectively, with 8 bases between them. This CDR3 is built from 14 residues. From germline, CDR1 is KGHSH and CDR2 LQKENI. The DNA for the CDR3 is TGTGCCAGCTCACCACCCCAGGGACACAATGAGCAGTTCTTC. This encodes CASSPPQGHNEQFF.

This clone turned up a few times. CDR3 DNA: TGTGCCAGCAGTTACTCGATACACGACAGTGGATCACCCCTCCACTTT. Translation: CASSYSIHDSGSPLHF. V and J are TRBV6-5 and TRBJ1-6; possibly TRBD1 for D (5 bases). Germline CDR1 MNHEY, CDR2 SVGAGI. The CDR3 length is 16 residues. V lost 0 bases and J lost 10, with 16 bases in between.

In DNA, the CDR3 is TGTGCCAGCAGCGTAGCACTGGGCTATGGCTACACCTTC. This gives the protein CASSVALGYGYTF. This sequence joins TRBV9 and TRBJ1-2; D gene uncertain. There are 13 residues in the CDR3. Germline V gene data show CDR1 as SGDLS and CDR2 as YYNGEE. Between the trimmed V and J ends, which lost 0 bases and 4 bases, there was a span of 7 bases.

This chain connects TRBV11-2 to TRBJ2-5; D possibly corresponds to TRBD2 (5 bases). CDR3 size: 13 residues. In germline, CDR1 is SGHAT, CDR2 FQNNGV. Trimming pared 1 base from V and 2 bases from J, leaving 5 bases between. In DNA, the CDR3 is TGTGCCAGCAGCTTAGGGACTCAAGAGACCCAGTACTTC. Translation: CASSLGTQETQYF. Supplemented by reference TRBV11-2 and TRBJ2-5, the full variable domain reads EAGVAQSPRYKIIEKRQSVAFWCNPISGHATLYWYQQILGQGPKLLIQFQNNGVVDDSQLPKDRFSAERLKGVDSTLKIQPAKLEDSAVYLCASSLGTQETQYFGPGTRLLVL.

The CDR3 nucleotides read TGTGCCAGCAGCCTTGGACAGTTCGGCGGCTACACCTTC. Its translation: CASSLGQFGGYTF. The chain joins TRBV7-2 to TRBJ1-2; maybe TRBD1 (6 bases). V lost 5 bases, J lost 8 bases, and 15 bases lay in between. This CDR3 comprises 13 residues. Looked up from germline, CDR1 is SGHTA and CDR2 is FQGNSA.

V usage is TRBV10-3 and J usage is TRBJ1-4; 12 nucleotides match TRBD1. CDR3 size: 17 residues. Germline V gene sequence: CDR1 ENHRY, CDR2 SYGVKD. The V and J ends lost 2 bases and 8 bases, in that order; junction bases with no gene match: 9. The CDR3 DNA reads as TGTGCCATCAGTGAGCGTATATCCGGGACAGGGGGCGAAAAACTGTTTTTT. Protein product: CAISERISGTGGEKLFF.

This clone was counted between two and nine times. V gene TRBV29-1 combines with J gene TRBJ2-3, with D perhaps TRBD2 (5 bases). The V and J ends lost 3 bases and 0 bases respectively, with 7 bases between them. The CDR3 extends over 13 amino acids. Per the germline V gene, CDR1 is SQVTM and CDR2 is ANQGSEA. The CDR3 DNA reads as TGCAGCGTTGATAGCGAGAGCACAGATACGCAGTATTTT. Translated: CSVDSESTDTQYF.

The chain has TRBV4-3 and TRBJ2-3; D unresolved. Trimming pared 0 bases from V and 6 bases from J, leaving 7 bases between. Germline values: CDR1 LGHNA, CDR2 YSLEER. The CDR3 covers 13 residues. The CDR3 here is CASSQDKADTQYF. As DNA, the CDR3 is TGCGCCAGCAGCCAAGATAAGGCGGATACGCAGTATTTT.

The chain is built from TRBV20-1 and TRBJ1-6; D remains ambiguous. Germline CDR1 DFQATT, CDR2 SNEGSKA (reference sequence). Trimming shortened V by 3 bases and J by 11 bases, and 5 bases separated the two germline ends. The CDR3 totals 10 residues. CDR3 nucleotides: TGCAGTGCTAGTGTCACACCCCTCCACTTT. The encoded protein is CSASVTPLHF.

This chain connects TRBV5-1 to TRBJ2-5; TRBD2 agrees at 12 bases. This CDR3 spans 16 amino acids. The V gene's germline CDR1 is SGHRS and CDR2 YFSETQ. After removal of 5 bases from V and 2 bases from J, the junction contained 7 bases not matched to a gene. CDR3 sequence (DNA): TGCGCCAGCAGATTTGGACTAGCGGGATCTCAAGAGACCCAGTACTTC. As protein: CASRFGLAGSQETQYF.